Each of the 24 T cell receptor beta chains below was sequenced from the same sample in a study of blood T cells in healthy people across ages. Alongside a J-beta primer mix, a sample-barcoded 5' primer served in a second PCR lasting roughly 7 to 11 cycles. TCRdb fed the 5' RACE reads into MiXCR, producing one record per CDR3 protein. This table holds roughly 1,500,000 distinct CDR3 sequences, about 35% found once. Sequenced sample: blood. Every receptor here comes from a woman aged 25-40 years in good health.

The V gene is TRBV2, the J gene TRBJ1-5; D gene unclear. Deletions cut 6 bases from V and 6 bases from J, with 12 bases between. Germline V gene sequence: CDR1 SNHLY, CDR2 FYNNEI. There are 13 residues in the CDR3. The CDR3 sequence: CASRGEIGQPQHF. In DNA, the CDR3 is TGTGCCAGCAGAGGTGAGATTGGTCAGCCCCAGCATTTT.

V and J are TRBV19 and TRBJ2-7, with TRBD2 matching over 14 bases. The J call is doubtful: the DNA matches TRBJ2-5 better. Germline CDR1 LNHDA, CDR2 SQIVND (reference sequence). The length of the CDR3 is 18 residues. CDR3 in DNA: TGTGCCAGTAGTACCCACCCGGGACTAGCGGGAGATTCGGAGACCCAGTACTTC. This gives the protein CASSTHPGLAGDSETQYF.

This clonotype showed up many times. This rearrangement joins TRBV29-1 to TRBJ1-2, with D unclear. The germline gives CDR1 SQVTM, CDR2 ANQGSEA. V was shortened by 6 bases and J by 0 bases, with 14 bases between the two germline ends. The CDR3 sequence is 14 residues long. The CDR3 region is CSVQTDGANYGYTF. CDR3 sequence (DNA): TGCAGCGTCCAGACGGACGGAGCTAACTATGGCTACACCTTC.

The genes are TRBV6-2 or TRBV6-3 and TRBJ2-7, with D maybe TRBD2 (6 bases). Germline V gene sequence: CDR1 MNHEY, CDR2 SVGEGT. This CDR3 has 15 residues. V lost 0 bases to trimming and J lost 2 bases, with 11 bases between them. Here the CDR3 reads CASSYSAGSTYEQYF. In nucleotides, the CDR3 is TGTGCCAGCAGTTACTCAGCGGGCTCCACCTACGAGCAGTACTTC.

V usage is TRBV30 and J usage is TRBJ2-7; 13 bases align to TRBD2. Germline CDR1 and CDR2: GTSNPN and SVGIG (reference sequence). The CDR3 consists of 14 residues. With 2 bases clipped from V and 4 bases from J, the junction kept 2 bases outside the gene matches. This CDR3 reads CAWSRLAGGYEQYF. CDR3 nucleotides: TGTGCCTGGAGTAGACTAGCGGGAGGATACGAGCAGTACTTC.

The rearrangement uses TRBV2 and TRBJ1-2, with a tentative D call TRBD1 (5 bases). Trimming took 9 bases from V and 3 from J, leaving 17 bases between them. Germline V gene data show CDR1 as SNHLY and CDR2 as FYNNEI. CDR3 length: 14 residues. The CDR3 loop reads CARVQTGGDYGYTF. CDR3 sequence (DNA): TGTGCCAGGGTCCAAACCGGGGGGGACTATGGCTACACCTTC. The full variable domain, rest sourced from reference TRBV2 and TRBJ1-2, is EPEVTQTPSHQVTQMGQEVILRCVPISNHLYFYWYRQILGQKVEFLVSFYNNEISEKSEIFDDQFSVERPDGSNFTLKIRSTKLEDSAMYFCARVQTGGDYGYTFGSGTRLTVV.

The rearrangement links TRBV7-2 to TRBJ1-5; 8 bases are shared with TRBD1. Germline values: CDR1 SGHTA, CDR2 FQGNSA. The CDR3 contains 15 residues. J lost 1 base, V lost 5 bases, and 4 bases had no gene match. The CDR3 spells CASSPGGRSNQPQHF. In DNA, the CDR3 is TGTGCCAGCAGCCCAGGGGGCAGGAGCAATCAGCCCCAGCATTTT.

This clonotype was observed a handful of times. This CDR3 reads CASTLGSGGALDTQYF. CDR3 bases: TGTGCCAGCACTCTTGGGAGCGGGGGTGCGCTGGATACGCAGTATTTT. The chain recombines TRBV7-9 with TRBJ2-3, with 8 bases lining up with TRBD2. Germline V gene sequence: CDR1 SEHNR, CDR2 FQNEAQ (reference sequence). The CDR3 has 16 residues. After removal of 7 bases from V and 6 bases from J, the junction contained 15 bases not matched to a gene.

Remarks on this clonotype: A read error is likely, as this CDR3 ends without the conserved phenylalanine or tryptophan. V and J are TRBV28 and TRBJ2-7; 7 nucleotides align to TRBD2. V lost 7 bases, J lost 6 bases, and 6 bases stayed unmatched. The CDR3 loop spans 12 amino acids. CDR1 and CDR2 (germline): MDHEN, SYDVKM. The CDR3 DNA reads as TGTGCCAGCAAGCGGGGCAGAGGCGAGCAGTACCTC. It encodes CASKRGRGEQYL.

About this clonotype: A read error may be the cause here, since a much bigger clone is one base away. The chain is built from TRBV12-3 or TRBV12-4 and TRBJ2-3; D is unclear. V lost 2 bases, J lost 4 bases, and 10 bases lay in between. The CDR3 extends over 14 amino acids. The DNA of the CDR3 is TGTGCCAGCAGTTTATCATGGCCCGCAGATACGCAGTATTTT. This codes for CASSLSWPADTQYF.

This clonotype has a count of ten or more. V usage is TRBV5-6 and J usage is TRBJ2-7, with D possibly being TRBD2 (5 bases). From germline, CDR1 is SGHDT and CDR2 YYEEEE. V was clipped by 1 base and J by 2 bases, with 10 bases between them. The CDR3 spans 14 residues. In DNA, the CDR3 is TGTGCCAGCAGCTTGTCGGGGTCCGCCTACGAGCAGTACTTC. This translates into CASSLSGSAYEQYF.

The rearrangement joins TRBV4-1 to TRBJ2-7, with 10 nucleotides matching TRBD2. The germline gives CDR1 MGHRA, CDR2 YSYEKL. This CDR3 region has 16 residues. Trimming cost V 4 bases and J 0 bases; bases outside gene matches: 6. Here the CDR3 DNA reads TGCGCCAGCAGCCCTTCGACTAGCGGGCACTCCTACGAGCAGTACTTC. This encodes CASSPSTSGHSYEQYF.

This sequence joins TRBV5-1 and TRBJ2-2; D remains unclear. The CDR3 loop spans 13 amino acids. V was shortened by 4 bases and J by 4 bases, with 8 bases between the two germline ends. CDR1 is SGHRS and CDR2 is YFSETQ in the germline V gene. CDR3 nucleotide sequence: TGCGCCAGCAGCGTAGCCAGCACCGGGGAGCTGTTTTTT. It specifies CASSVASTGELFF.

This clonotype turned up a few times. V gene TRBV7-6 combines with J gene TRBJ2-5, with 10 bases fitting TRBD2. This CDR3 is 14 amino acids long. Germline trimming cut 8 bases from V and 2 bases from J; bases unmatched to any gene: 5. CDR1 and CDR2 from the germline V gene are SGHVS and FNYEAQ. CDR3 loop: CASLLLAGQETQYF. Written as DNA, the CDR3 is TGTGCCAGCTTACTACTAGCGGGGCAAGAGACCCAGTACTTC. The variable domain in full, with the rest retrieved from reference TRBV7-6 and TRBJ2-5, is GAGVSQSPRYKVTKRGQDVALRCDPISGHVSLYWYRQALGQGPEFLTYFNYEAQQDKSGLPNDRFSAERPEGSISTLTIQRTEQRDSAMYRCASLLLAGQETQYFGPGTRLLVL.

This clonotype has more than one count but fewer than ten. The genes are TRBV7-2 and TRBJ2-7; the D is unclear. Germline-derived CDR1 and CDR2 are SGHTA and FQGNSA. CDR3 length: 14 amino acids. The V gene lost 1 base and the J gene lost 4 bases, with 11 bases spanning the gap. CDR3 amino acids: CASSLVGSFYEQYF. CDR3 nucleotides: TGTGCCAGCAGCTTAGTTGGGTCCTTTTACGAGCAGTACTTC.

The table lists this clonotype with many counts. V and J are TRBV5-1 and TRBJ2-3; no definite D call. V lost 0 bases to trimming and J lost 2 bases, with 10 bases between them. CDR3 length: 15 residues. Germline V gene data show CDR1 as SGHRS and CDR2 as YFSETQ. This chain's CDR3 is CASSLGRGFTDTQYF. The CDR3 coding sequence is TGCGCCAGCAGCTTGGGCCGAGGTTTCACAGATACGCAGTATTTT.

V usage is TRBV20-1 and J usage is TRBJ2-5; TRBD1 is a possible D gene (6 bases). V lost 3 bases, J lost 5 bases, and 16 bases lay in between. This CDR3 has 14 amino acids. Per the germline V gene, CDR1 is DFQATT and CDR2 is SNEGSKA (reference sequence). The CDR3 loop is CSASRGRGSETQYF. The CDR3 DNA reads TGCAGTGCTAGCAGGGGCAGGGGCAGCGAGACCCAGTACTTC.

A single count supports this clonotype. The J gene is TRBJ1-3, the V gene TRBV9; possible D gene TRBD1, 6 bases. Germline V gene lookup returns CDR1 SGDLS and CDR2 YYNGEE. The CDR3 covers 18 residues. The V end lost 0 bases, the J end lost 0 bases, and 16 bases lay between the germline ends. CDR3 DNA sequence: TGTGCCAGCAGCGTAGATCCCGGGACAACCTCCTCTGGAAACACCATATATTTT. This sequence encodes CASSVDPGTTSSGNTIYF.

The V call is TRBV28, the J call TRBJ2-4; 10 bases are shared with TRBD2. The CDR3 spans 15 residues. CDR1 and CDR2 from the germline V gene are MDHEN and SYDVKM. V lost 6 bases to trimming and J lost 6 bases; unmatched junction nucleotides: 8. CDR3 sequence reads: CASSLGLAARNIQYF. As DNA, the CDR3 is TGTGCCAGCAGCCTCGGACTAGCGGCACGAAACATTCAGTACTTC.

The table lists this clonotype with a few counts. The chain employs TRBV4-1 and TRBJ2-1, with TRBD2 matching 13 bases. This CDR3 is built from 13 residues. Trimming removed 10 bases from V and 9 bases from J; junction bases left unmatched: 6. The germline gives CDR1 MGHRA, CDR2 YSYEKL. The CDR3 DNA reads TGCGCCACCGGACTAGCGGGAGTGGGTGAGCAGTTCTTC. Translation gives CATGLAGVGEQFF.

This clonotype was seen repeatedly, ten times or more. The chain's CDR3 is CSVEDTVGYEQYF. For the CDR3, the DNA is TGCAGCGTTGAAGATACCGTCGGGTACGAGCAGTACTTC. The rearrangement joins TRBV29-1 to TRBJ2-7; D call uncertain. The CDR3 is made up of 13 amino acids. Germline-derived CDR1 and CDR2 are SQVTM and ANQGSEA. Trimming stripped 0 bases from V and 4 bases from J, with 10 bases between.

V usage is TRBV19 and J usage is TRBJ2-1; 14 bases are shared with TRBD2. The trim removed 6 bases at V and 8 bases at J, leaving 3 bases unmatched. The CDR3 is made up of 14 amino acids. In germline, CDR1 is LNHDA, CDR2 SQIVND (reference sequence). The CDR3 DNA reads TGTGCCAGTAGGGTGGGACTAGCGGGAGATGAGCAGTTCTTC. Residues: CASRVGLAGDEQFF.

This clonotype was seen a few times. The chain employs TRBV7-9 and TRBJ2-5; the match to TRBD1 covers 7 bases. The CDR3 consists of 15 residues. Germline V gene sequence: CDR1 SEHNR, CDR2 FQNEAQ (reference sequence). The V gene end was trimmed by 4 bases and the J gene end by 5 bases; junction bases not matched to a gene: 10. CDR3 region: CASSSTQGLWETQYF. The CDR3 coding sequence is TGTGCCAGCAGCTCCACACAGGGGTTGTGGGAGACCCAGTACTTC.

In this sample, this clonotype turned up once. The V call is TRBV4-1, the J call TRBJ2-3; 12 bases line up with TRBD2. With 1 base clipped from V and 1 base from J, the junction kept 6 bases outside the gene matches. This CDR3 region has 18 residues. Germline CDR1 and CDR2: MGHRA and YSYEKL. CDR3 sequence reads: CASSQGLAGVFGTDTQYF. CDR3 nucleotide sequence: TGCGCCAGCAGCCAAGGACTAGCGGGAGTATTCGGCACAGATACGCAGTATTTT.